This TCR beta chain was observed in a study of CD8 T cells in ankylosing spondylitis. Broader study findings: A TCR beta motif of 7 to 9 highly homologous variants seemed to mark ankylosing spondylitis blood.

The CDR3 runs 15 residues. The germline V gene has CDR1 MNHNS and CDR2 SASEGT. V shed 7 bases, J shed 4 bases, and the junction held 7 bases outside the gene matches. Comment on this clonotype: What it binds is not known.

One entry per CDR3 protein results from TCRdb running MiXCR on the 5' RACE reads. The sample lists roughly 700,000 distinct CDR3 sequences; 15% to 20% were seen once. This receptor was obtained from a male donor with ankylosing spondylitis. Input material: blood, either unsorted or a sorted T cell fraction (not recorded which). V is TRBV6-1 and J is TRBJ1-2; 12 positions match TRBD1. Here the CDR3 DNA reads TGTGCCAGCAAACCGGGACAGGGGGCCGTCTATGGCTACACCTTC. It encodes CASKPGQGAVYGYTF.